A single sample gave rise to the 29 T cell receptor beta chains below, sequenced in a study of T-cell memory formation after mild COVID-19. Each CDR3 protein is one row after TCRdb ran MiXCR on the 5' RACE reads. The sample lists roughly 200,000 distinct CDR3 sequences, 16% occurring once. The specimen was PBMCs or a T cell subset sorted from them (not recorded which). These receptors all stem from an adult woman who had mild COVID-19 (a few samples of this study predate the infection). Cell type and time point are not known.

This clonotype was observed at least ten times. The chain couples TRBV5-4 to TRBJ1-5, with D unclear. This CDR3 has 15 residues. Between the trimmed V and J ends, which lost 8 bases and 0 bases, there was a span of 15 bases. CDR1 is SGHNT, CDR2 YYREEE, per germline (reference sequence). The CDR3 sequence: CASLTAVYSNQPQHF. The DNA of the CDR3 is TGTGCCAGTCTTACGGCGGTTTATAGCAATCAGCCCCAGCATTTT.

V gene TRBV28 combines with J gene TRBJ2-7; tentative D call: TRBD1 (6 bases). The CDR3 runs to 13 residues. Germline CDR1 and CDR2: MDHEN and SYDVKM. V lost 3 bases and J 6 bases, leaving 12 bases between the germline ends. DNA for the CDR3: TGTGCCAGCAGTTTGGGCACAGGGCCCGAGCAGTACTTC. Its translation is CASSLGTGPEQYF.

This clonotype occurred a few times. CDR3 bases: TGTGCCATCAGTGGGGACAGGGCGTACGAGCAGTACTTC. Translation: CAISGDRAYEQYF. The chain joins TRBV10-3 to TRBJ2-7, with TRBD1 matching over 9 bases. Germline values: CDR1 ENHRY, CDR2 SYGVKD. V lost 4 bases and J lost 4; bases outside the gene matches: 2. The CDR3 loop spans 13 amino acids.

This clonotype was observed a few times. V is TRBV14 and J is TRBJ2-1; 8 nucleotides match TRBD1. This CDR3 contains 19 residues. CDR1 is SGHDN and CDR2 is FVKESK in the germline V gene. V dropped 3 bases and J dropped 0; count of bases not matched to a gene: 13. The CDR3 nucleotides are TGTGCCAGCAGCCACCATGACAGGGGCAGTGTTATCTCCTACAATGAGCAGTTCTTC. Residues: CASSHHDRGSVISYNEQFF.

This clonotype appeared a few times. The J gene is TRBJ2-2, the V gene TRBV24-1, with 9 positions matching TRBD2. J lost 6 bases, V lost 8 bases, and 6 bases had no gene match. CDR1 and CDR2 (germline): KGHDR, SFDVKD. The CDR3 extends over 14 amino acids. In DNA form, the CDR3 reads TGTGCCACCATGGCGGGAGGGCCCTCCGGGGAGCTGTTTTTT. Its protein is CATMAGGPSGELFF.

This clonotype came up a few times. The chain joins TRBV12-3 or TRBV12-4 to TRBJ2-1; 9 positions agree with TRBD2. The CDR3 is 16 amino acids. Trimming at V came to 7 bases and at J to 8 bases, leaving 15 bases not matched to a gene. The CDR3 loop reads CASTRGTASGNHEQFF. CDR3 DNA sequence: TGTGCCAGCACCCGTGGTACGGCTAGCGGGAACCATGAGCAGTTCTTC.

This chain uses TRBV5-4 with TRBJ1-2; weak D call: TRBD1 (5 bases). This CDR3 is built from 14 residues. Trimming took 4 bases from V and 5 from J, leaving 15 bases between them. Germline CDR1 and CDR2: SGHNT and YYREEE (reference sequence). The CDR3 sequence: CASSVSGTLYGYTF. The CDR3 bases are TGTGCCAGCAGCGTGTCCGGGACTCTTTATGGCTACACCTTC.

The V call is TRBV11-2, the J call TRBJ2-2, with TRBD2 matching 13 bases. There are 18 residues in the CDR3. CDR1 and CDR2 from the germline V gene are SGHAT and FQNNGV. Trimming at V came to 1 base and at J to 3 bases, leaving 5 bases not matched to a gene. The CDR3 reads CASSLGTSGGRDTGELFF. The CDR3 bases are TGTGCCAGCAGCTTAGGGACTAGCGGGGGCAGGGACACCGGGGAGCTGTTTTTT.

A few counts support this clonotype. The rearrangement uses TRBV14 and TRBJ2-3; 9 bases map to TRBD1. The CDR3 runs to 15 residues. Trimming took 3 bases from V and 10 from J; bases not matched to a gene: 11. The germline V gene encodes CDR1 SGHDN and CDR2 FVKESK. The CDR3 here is CASSQGQGGTPAQYF. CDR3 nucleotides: TGTGCCAGCAGCCAGGGACAGGGCGGTACGCCCGCGCAGTATTTT.

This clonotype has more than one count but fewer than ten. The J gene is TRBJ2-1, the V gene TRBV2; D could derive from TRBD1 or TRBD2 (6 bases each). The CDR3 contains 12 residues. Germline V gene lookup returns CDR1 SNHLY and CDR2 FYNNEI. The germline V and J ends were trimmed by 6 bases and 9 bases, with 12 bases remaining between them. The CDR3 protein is CASRRGASEQFF. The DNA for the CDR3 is TGTGCCAGCAGAAGGGGGGCAAGTGAGCAGTTCTTC.

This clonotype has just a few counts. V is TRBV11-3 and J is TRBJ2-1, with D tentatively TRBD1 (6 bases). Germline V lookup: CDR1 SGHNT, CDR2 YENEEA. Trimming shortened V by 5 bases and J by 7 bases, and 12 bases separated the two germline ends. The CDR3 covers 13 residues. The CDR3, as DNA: TGTGCCAGCAGCCTGGACAGCGAAAATGAGCAGTTCTTC. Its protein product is CASSLDSENEQFF.

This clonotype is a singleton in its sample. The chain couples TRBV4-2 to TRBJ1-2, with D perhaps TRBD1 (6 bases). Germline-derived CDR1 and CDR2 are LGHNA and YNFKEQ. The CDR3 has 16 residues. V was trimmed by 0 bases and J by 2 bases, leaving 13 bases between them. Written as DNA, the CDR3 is TGTGCCAGCAGCCAAGATGAGGGGGGTGTGAACTATGGCTACACCTTC. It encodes CASSQDEGGVNYGYTF.

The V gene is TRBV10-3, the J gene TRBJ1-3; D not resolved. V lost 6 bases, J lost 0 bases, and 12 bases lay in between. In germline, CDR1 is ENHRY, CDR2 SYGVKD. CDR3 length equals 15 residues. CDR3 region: CAIRPTGSSGNTIYF. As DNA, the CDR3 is TGTGCCATCAGACCGACCGGTTCCTCTGGAAACACCATATATTTT.

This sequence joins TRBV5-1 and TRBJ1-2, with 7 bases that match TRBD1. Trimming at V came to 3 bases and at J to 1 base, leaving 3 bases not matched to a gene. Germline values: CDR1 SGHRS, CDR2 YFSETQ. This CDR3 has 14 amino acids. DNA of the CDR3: TGCGCCAGCAGCTATGGGACAGTTAACTATGGCTACACCTTC. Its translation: CASSYGTVNYGYTF.

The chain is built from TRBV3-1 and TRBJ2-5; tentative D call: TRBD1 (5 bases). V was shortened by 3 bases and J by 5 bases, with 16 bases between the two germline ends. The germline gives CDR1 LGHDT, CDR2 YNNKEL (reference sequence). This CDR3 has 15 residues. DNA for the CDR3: TGTGCCAGCAGCCAGCGCGGTTCGGCAGGGGAGACCCAGTACTTC. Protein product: CASSQRGSAGETQYF.

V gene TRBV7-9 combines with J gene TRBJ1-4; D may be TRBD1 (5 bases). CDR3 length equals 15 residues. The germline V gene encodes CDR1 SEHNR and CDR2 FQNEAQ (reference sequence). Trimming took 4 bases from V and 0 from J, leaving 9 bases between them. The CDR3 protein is CASSSRQSTNEKLFF. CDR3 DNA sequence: TGTGCCAGCAGCTCACGACAGTCAACTAATGAAAAACTGTTTTTT.

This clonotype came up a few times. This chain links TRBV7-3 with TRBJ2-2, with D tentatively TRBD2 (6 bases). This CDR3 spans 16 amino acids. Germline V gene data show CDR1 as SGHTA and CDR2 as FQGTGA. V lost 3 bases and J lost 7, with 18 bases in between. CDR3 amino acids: CASSLGTVALSGELFF. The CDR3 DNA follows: TGTGCCAGCAGCTTGGGGACTGTAGCGCTCAGCGGGGAGCTGTTTTTT. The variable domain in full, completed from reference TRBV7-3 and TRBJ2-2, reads GAGVSQTPSNKVTEKGKYVELRCDPISGHTALYWYRQSLGQGPEFLIYFQGTGAADDSGLPNDRFFAVRPEGSVSTLKIQRTERGDSAVYLCASSLGTVALSGELFFGEGSRLTVL.

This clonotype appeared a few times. The CDR3 reads CASSARDGSSYEQYF. In nucleotides, the CDR3 is TGTGCCAGCAGCGCCCGGGACGGGAGCTCCTACGAGCAGTACTTC. This chain connects TRBV7-9 to TRBJ2-7, with D perhaps TRBD2 (6 bases). The CDR3 sequence is 15 residues long. V lost 5 bases and J lost 0, with 14 bases in between. Looked up from germline, CDR1 is SEHNR and CDR2 is FQNEAQ (reference sequence).

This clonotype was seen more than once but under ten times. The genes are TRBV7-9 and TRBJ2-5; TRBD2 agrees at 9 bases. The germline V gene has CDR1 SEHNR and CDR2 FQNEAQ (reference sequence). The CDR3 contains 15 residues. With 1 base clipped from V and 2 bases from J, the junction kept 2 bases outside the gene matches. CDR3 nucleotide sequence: TGTGCCAGCAGCTTAGGACTAGCGGAACAAGAGACCCAGTACTTC. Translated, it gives CASSLGLAEQETQYF.

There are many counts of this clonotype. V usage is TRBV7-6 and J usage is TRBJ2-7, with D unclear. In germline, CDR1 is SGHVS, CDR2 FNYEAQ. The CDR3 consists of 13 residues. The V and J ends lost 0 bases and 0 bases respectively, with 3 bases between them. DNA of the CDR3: TGTGCCAGCAGCTTAGCCTTCTCCTACGAGCAGTACTTC. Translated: CASSLAFSYEQYF.

In DNA, the CDR3 is TGTGCCAGCAGCTCACAGGGAGGGGGGACTGAAGCTTTCTTT. Encoded protein: CASSSQGGGTEAFF. The chain links TRBV7-8 to TRBJ1-1; D perhaps matches TRBD1 (6 bases). This CDR3 is 14 amino acids long. V was trimmed by 4 bases and J by 5 bases, leaving 14 bases between them. Germline values: CDR1 SGHVS, CDR2 FQNEAQ.

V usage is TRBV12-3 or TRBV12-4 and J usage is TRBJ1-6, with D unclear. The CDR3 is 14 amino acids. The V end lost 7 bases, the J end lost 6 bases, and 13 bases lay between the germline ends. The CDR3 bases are TGTGCCAGCACACTACAAGCGGGTAATTCACCCCTCCACTTT. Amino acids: CASTLQAGNSPLHF.

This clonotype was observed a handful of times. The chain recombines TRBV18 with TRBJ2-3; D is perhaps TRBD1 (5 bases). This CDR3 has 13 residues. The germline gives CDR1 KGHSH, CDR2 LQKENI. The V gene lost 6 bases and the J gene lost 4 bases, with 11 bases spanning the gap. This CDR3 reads CASSPQGSDTQYF. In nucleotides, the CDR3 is TGTGCCAGCTCTCCGCAGGGCTCAGATACGCAGTATTTT.

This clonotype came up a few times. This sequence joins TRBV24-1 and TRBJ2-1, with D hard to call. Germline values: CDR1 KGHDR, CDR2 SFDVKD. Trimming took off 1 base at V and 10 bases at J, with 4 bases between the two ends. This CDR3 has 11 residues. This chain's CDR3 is CATSDFGEQFF. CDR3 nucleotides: TGTGCCACCAGTGATTTTGGGGAGCAGTTCTTC.

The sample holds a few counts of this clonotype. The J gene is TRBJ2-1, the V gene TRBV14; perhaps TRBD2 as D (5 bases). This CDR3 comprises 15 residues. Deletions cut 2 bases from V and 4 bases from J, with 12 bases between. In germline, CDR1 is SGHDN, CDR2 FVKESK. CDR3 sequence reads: CASSQRLRGYNEQFF. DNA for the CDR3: TGTGCCAGCAGCCAACGGTTACGCGGGTACAATGAGCAGTTCTTC.

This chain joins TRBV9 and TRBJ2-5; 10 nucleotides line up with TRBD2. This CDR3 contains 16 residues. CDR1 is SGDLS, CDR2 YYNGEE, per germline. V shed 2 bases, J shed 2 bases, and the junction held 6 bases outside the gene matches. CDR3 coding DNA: TGTGCCAGCAGCGTTACTAGCGGGGTTGTTCAAGAGACCCAGTACTTC. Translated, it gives CASSVTSGVVQETQYF.

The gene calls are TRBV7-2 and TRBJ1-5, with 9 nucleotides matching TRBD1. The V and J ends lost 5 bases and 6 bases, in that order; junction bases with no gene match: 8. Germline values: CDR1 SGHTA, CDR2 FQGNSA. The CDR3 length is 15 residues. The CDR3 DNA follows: TGTGCCAGCAGCATTACCTCGGACAGGGGTCAGCCCCAGCATTTT. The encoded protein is CASSITSDRGQPQHF.

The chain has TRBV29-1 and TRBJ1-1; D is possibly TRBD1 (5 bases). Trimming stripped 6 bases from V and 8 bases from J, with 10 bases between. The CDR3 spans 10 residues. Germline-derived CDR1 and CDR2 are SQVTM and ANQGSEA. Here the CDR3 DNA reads TGCAGCGTGGGCCGGGGCGAAGCTTTCTTT. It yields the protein CSVGRGEAFF. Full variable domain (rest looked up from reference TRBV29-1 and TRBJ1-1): SAVISQKPSRDICQRGTSLTIQCQVDSQVTMMFWYRQQPGQSLTLIATANQGSEATYESGFVIDKFPISRPNLTFSTLTVSNMSPEDSSIYLCSVGRGEAFFGQGTRLTVV.

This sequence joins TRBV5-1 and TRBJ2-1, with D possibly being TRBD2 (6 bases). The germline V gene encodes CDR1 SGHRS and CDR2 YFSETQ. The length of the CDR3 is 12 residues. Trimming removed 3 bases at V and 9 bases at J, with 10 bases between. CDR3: CASSWDFGEQFF. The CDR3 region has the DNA TGCGCCAGCAGCTGGGACTTCGGTGAGCAGTTCTTC.